These T cell receptor beta chains were read from a single sample in a study of blood T cells in healthy people across ages. From the 5' RACE reads, TCRdb called clonotypes with MiXCR, one entry per CDR3 protein. This sample carries 790,000 or so distinct CDR3 sequences, 45% to 70% of them seen once, and the ten largest clones take more than 25%. The source material was blood. The receptors derive from a man aged 40-49 years in good health. The CDR3 runs from the conserved cysteine through the conserved F or W. D genes are given only for firm matches. Where a row states a size, it is once, few, many or the class of an expanded clone; other rows omit it.

d_call	v_call	clone_size	j_call	cdr3_nt	cdr3_aa
NA	TRBV6-6	few	TRBJ2-3	TGTGCCAGCAGTTACAGCCCAGGGTATGCAGATACGCAGTATTTT	CASSYSPGYADTQYF
NA	TRBV4-1	NA	TRBJ1-6	TGCGCCAGCTCAGGGACGGGGGTTGGTAATTCACCCCTCCACTTT	CASSGTGVGNSPLHF
NA	TRBV12-3/TRBV12-4	NA	TRBJ2-3	TGTGCCAGCAGTTGGCCGGGCACAGATACGCAGTATTTT	CASSWPGTDTQYF
NA	TRBV28	few	TRBJ1-2	TGTGCCAGCATTTTCGCGGACGGCTCCCACGGAGGATATGGCTACACCTTC	CASIFADGSHGGYGYTF
TRBD1	TRBV27	NA	TRBJ1-5	TGTGCCAGCAGTTTCAGCTCATGGGACAGAACTAATCAGCCCCAGCATTTT	CASSFSSWDRTNQPQHF
NA	TRBV6-2/TRBV6-3	few	TRBJ2-3	TGTGCCAGCAGCCGGACTGAGACAGATACGCAGTATTTT	CASSRTETDTQYF
TRBD2	TRBV7-3	NA	TRBJ2-3	TGTGACAGCAGCTTAATTGGGACTAGCGGGAGGGCCGATAGGGGGGATACGCAGTATTTT	CDSSLIGTSGRADRGDTQYF
NA	TRBV2	few	TRBJ1-6	TGTGCCAGCAGTGAGGCCGGGGAATATAATTCACCCCTCCACTTT	CASSEAGEYNSPLHF
NA	TRBV5-1	NA	TRBJ2-3	TGCGCCAGCAGCTCACCCACAGGTGGGGGGACAGATACGCAGTATTTT	CASSSPTGGGTDTQYF
NA	TRBV12-3/TRBV12-4	NA	TRBJ2-3	TGTGCCAGCAGTTTTACAGGGATATCGGATACGCAGTATTTT	CASSFTGISDTQYF
NA	TRBV20-1	NA	TRBJ2-7	TGCAGTGCTCTACCTGGCCTGTCCTACGAGCAGTACTTC	CSALPGLSYEQYF
TRBD2	TRBV13	NA	TRBJ2-1	TGTGCCAGCAGCCTGATTGGACTAGCTGCGCGTGAGCAGTTCTTC	CASSLIGLAAREQFF
NA	TRBV27	few	TRBJ2-7	TGTGCCAGCAGGGGGACCTACCGGAGCGAGCAGTACTTC	CASRGTYRSEQYF
TRBD1	TRBV20-1	few	TRBJ1-6	TGCAGTGCTAGTCCTAGCCAGGGGGCGAACGGTTCACCCCTCCACTTT	CSASPSQGANGSPLHF
NA	TRBV20-1	NA	TRBJ2-7	TGCAGTGCTAGACCCTCAAGGGCTAGCGCTCAAATGGGTGAGCAGTACTTC	CSARPSRASAQMGEQYF
TRBD1	TRBV9	NA	TRBJ1-2	TGTGCCAGCAGCGTAGATATCTCGTTTTCCGGGACAGGGGACGCTTTTGGCTATGGCTACACCTTC	CASSVDISFSGTGDAFGYGYTF
NA	TRBV11-2	NA	TRBJ2-6	TGTGCCACCCCACAGGGCGGGTCTGCAGGGGCCAACGTCCTGACTTTC	CATPQGGSAGANVLTF
TRBD2	TRBV12-3/TRBV12-4	NA	TRBJ2-1	TGTGCCAGCAGTTTGTCTAGCGGGAGAGTACATGAGCAGTTCTTC	CASSLSSGRVHEQFF
NA	TRBV12-3/TRBV12-4	NA	TRBJ2-5	TGTGCCAGCAGTTTGATTGGGATAGCAGGAGCCCAAGAGACCCAGTACTTC	CASSLIGIAGAQETQYF
NA	TRBV20-1	few	TRBJ2-5	TGCAGTGCTTCCCACCCGGGGGCGAAGACCCAGTACTTC	CSASHPGAKTQYF
TRBD1	TRBV13	NA	TRBJ1-2	TGTGCCAGCAGCGGGCAGGGACAGCTCGATGGCTACACCTTC	CASSGQGQLDGYTF
NA	TRBV27	few	TRBJ2-7	TGTGCATCAGGGGCTCGCGAGCAGTACTTC	CASGAREQYF
NA	TRBV15	NA	TRBJ1-5	TGTGCCACCAGCAGCCACGAGGGTCAGCCCCAGCATTTT	CATSSHEGQPQHF
TRBD1	TRBV5-1	NA	TRBJ1-1	TGCGCCAGCAGCTCAAATGCCGGGACAGGTACAAAAGCTTTCTTT	CASSSNAGTGTKAFF
TRBD2	TRBV7-3	NA	TRBJ2-1	TGTGCCAGCAGCTCCCCTGGACTAGCGGGAGGTCATGAGCAGTTCTTC	CASSSPGLAGGHEQFF
NA	TRBV6-2/TRBV6-3	NA	TRBJ2-4	TGTGCCAGCAGTCACTACCGGGGATTAGCCAAAAACATTCAGTACTTC	CASSHYRGLAKNIQYF
NA	TRBV20-1	few	TRBJ1-1	TGCAGTGCTATCTTGGGCACTGAAGCTTTCTTT	CSAILGTEAFF
TRBD1	TRBV2	NA	TRBJ1-4	TGTGCTAGCAGCGTCAGACAGGGAGGACCAACTAATGAAAAACTGTTTTTT	CASSVRQGGPTNEKLFF
NA	TRBV21-1	NA	TRBJ2-1	TGTGCCAGCAGCAAAGATCTGCGGGACTACCTATACAATGAGCAGTTCTTC	CASSKDLRDYLYNEQFF
NA	TRBV29-1	NA	TRBJ1-2	TGCAGCGTTGAAAGCGGGGCGAGTAGTGGCTACACCTTC	CSVESGASSGYTF
NA	TRBV7-2	NA	TRBJ2-1	TGTGCCAGCAGCTCTCAGTCGTATGAGCAGTTCTTC	CASSSQSYEQFF
NA	TRBV28	NA	TRBJ1-2	TGTGCCACCCTCCGACAAGACATAAGGCGCTACACCTTC	CATLRQDIRRYTF
NA	TRBV12-3/TRBV12-4	NA	TRBJ1-1	TGTGCCAGCAGTTTAATGGTAGGGGGTACTGAAGCTTTCTTT	CASSLMVGGTEAFF
NA	TRBV29-1	NA	TRBJ1-1	TGCAGCGGTACACAGGGAGTGGATACTGAAGCTTTCTTT	CSGTQGVDTEAFF
NA	TRBV18	NA	TRBJ2-7	TGTGCCAGCTCACCACCCCTTACGGACGAGCAGTACTTC	CASSPPLTDEQYF
TRBD2	TRBV24-1	NA	TRBJ2-7	TGTGCCACCAGTGATCCCCTAGCGGGGGCCTACGAGCAGTACTTC	CATSDPLAGAYEQYF